This passage covers 8 T cell receptor beta chains from one sample sequenced in a study of identical twins. TCRdb re-derived calls from the 5' RACE reads in MiXCR, one entry per CDR3 protein. The data show 1.5 million to 2 million distinct CDR3 sequences, 32% seen once. Material: cord blood. All receptors come from a newborn girl in good health.

In DNA, the CDR3 is TGTGCCAGCAGCTTGGGGACTAGCGGGAGTTGGTACACAGATACGCAGTATTTT. As protein: CASSLGTSGSWYTDTQYF. V is TRBV7-9 and J is TRBJ2-3; 14 bases map to TRBD2. The CDR3 covers 18 residues. Germline trimming cut 3 bases from V and 2 bases from J; bases unmatched to any gene: 7. Germline V CDR1 and CDR2: SEHNR, FQNEAQ (reference sequence).

The rearrangement joins TRBV5-1 to TRBJ2-5; TRBD2 agrees at 8 bases. This CDR3 contains 15 residues. From germline, CDR1 is SGHRS and CDR2 YFSETQ. V lost 0 bases, J lost 4 bases, and 5 bases stayed unmatched. CDR3 coding DNA: TGCGCCAGCAGCTTGGGACTAGCGTTTGTAGAGACCCAGTACTTC. Translating gives CASSLGLAFVETQYF.

The J gene is TRBJ2-3, the V gene TRBV5-1; D remains unclear. The germline V gene has CDR1 SGHRS and CDR2 YFSETQ. The CDR3 is 14 amino acids. Trimming cost V 2 bases and J 5 bases, with 12 bases left between them. CDR3 bases: TGCGCCAGCAGCTTCACGGACCGCGAAGATACGCAGTATTTT. This sequence encodes CASSFTDREDTQYF.

The J gene is TRBJ2-6, the V gene TRBV27; TRBD2 agrees at 9 bases. The J segment lost 0 bases and the V segment lost 11 bases, leaving 8 bases of the junction unmatched. The CDR3 sequence is 16 residues long. Germline CDR1 MNHEY, CDR2 SMNVEV (reference sequence). The CDR3 nucleotides read TGTGCCGTGCTAGCGGGACTCGTCTCTGGGGCCAACGTCCTGACTTTC. Its translation: CAVLAGLVSGANVLTF.

Only a few counts were recorded for this clonotype. The genes are TRBV4-2 and TRBJ1-5; D ambiguous. CDR3 size: 17 residues. Germline V gives CDR1 LGHNA, CDR2 YNFKEQ. V gave up 1 base and J gave up 5 bases, with 18 bases separating them. In DNA form, the CDR3 reads TGTGCCAGCAGCCAAGGTCCCCTAGGGAGGGAGTATCAGCCCCAGCATTTT. It is translated as CASSQGPLGREYQPQHF.

The chain joins TRBV6-1 to TRBJ1-6, with 10 bases identical to TRBD1. Germline V CDR1 and CDR2: MNHNS, SASEGT. This CDR3 region has 16 residues. The V gene end was trimmed by 2 bases and the J gene end by 9 bases; junction bases not matched to a gene: 7. The CDR3 loop reads CASSERRQGAISPLHF. The CDR3 DNA sequence: TGTGCCAGCAGTGAAAGGAGACAGGGGGCGATTTCACCCCTCCACTTT.

This clonotype was seen a handful of times. The chain recombines TRBV3-1 with TRBJ2-7, with D possibly TRBD2 on 5 matching bases. Germline CDR1 is LGHDT and CDR2 is YNNKEL (reference sequence). The CDR3 length is 12 residues. Trimming shortened V by 2 bases and J by 7 bases, and 9 bases separated the two germline ends. CDR3 sequence: CASSQYRGEQYF. CDR3 DNA: TGTGCCAGCAGCCAATACCGCGGGGAGCAGTACTTC.

V and J are TRBV18 and TRBJ2-5; D not certain. Germline CDR1 KGHSH, CDR2 LQKENI. The length of the CDR3 is 13 residues. V lost 4 bases and J lost 1, with 7 bases in between. DNA for the CDR3: TGTGCCAGCTCACTTTACCTCCAAGAGACCCAGTACTTC. Translated, it gives CASSLYLQETQYF. The variable domain in full, with the rest retrieved from reference TRBV18 and TRBJ2-5, is NAGVMQNPRHLVRRRGQEARLRCSPMKGHSHVYWYRQLPEEGLKFMVYLQKENIIDESGMPKERFSAEFPKEGPSILRIQQVVRGDSAAYFCASSLYLQETQYFGPGTRLLVL.